A selection of T cell receptor beta chains follows, all from one sample in a study of T cells in localized non-small cell lung cancer. Clones were sequenced by immunoSEQ multiplex PCR, and TCRdb holds only the in-frame ones, with some missing. The data contain 45,000 to 70,000 clones, 86% of them singletons. The sample here was peripheral blood, taken before any cancer treatment. The source of these receptors is a woman between 35 and 75 years old with stage I lung adenocarcinoma. Each CDR3 is given with its conserved first and last residue. The order of the fields is V gene, clone size, J gene, D gene, CDR3 DNA, CDR3 protein. D genes are given only for firm matches. Rows give clone size only sometimes, using once, few, many, or a class for an expanded clone.

V: TRBV11-2
size: .
J: TRBJ1-2
D: TRBD1
DNA: TGTGCCAGCAGCTTAGGGGTTTTCGGGGGACAGGGGAACTATGGCTACACCTTC
CDR3: CASSLGVFGGQGNYGYTF

V: TRBV30
size: .
J: TRBJ1-4
D: .
DNA: TGTGCCTGGAGTGTCCTTGCAACTAATGAAAAACTGTTTTTT
CDR3: CAWSVLATNEKLFF

V: TRBV9
size: .
J: TRBJ1-2
D: TRBD1
DNA: TGTGCCAGCAGCGTAGAGGGGACAGGTTTTACTGGCTACACCTTC
CDR3: CASSVEGTGFTGYTF

V: TRBV5-1
size: .
J: TRBJ2-7
D: .
DNA: TGCGCCAGCAGCCCGAGGGGAGGGGGCCTCGGCGAGCAGTACTTC
CDR3: CASSPRGGGLGEQYF

V: TRBV2
size: once
J: TRBJ2-7
D: .
DNA: TGTGCCAGCAGTGTGAAGTCCGGGACGTTGAGCTCCTACGAGCAGTACTTC
CDR3: CASSVKSGTLSSYEQYF

V: TRBV29-1
size: .
J: TRBJ1-2
D: .
DNA: TGCAGCGTTGAAGAAAGACGGAACTATGGCTACACCTTC
CDR3: CSVEERRNYGYTF

V: TRBV27
size: .
J: TRBJ2-7
D: TRBD1
DNA: TGTGCCAGCAGTTTAGTCCCGACAGGGGTCGGCGAGCAGTACTTC
CDR3: CASSLVPTGVGEQYF

V: TRBV11-2
size: .
J: TRBJ1-1
D: .
DNA: TGTGCCAGCAGCTTATTGGCCGGCAGCCCTGAAGCTTTCTTT
CDR3: CASSLLAGSPEAFF

V: TRBV2
size: .
J: TRBJ1-2
D: TRBD1
DNA: TGTGCCGGTGGGGCAGGGGGCTCAAGGGGCTACACCTTC
CDR3: CAGGAGGSRGYTF

V: TRBV13
size: .
J: TRBJ2-1
D: .
DNA: TGTGCCAGCAGCTTAGCAGAAGGGGCGAAAAAGATATACAATGAGCAGTTCTTC
CDR3: CASSLAEGAKKIYNEQFF

V: TRBV5-1
size: .
J: TRBJ2-7
D: TRBD2
DNA: TGCGCCAGCAGCTTGGGTAGCGGGGGGGCCTGGGAGCAGTACTTC
CDR3: CASSLGSGGAWEQYF

V: TRBV5-4
size: few
J: TRBJ2-1
D: .
DNA: TGTGCCAGCAGCCCAGGTGAACCCCTGCGCAATGAGCAGTTCTTC
CDR3: CASSPGEPLRNEQFF

V: TRBV7-2
size: .
J: TRBJ1-2
D: .
DNA: TGTGCCAGCAGCTTAGTGCTGCTAAGCTATGGCTACACCTTC
CDR3: CASSLVLLSYGYTF

V: TRBV6-6
size: once
J: TRBJ2-5
D: .
DNA: TGTGCCAGCAGTTACGGGGGAGAGACCCAGTACTTC
CDR3: CASSYGGETQYF

V: TRBV2
size: .
J: TRBJ1-2
D: .
DNA: TGTGCCAGCAGTGTTCGACTAGCTAACTATGGCTACACCTTC
CDR3: CASSVRLANYGYTF

V: TRBV5-6
size: .
J: TRBJ2-4
D: .
DNA: TGTGCCAGCAGCCTGCCCAAAAACATTCAGTACTTC
CDR3: CASSLPKNIQYF

V: TRBV5-1
size: once
J: TRBJ2-7
D: .
DNA: TGCGCCAGCAGCCTACGACCCCAATTCTACGAGCAGTACTTC
CDR3: CASSLRPQFYEQYF

V: TRBV2
size: .
J: TRBJ1-5
D: .
DNA: TGTGCCAGGGGTCTTGGGAGGAATCAGCCCCAGCATTTT
CDR3: CARGLGRNQPQHF

V: TRBV15
size: .
J: TRBJ2-7
D: .
DNA: TGTGCCACCAGCTTAGGGGGTTCCTACGAGCAGTACTTC
CDR3: CATSLGGSYEQYF

V: TRBV30
size: .
J: TRBJ1-2
D: .
DNA: TGTGCCTCGGTAGCCTATGGCTACACCTTC
CDR3: CASVAYGYTF

V: TRBV29-1
size: .
J: TRBJ1-1
D: .
DNA: TGCAGCGTTGAACGAAGGGGGTTGTGGGACACTGAAGCTTTCTTT
CDR3: CSVERRGLWDTEAFF

V: TRBV7-8
size: .
J: TRBJ2-7
D: .
DNA: TGTGCCAGCAGTCAACAGAAACAGGGAGGGGGCTACGAGCAGTACTTC
CDR3: CASSQQKQGGGYEQYF

V: TRBV6-6
size: .
J: TRBJ2-2
D: .
DNA: TGTGCCAGCAGTTACATGGGGTACGCCGGGGAGCTGTTTTTT
CDR3: CASSYMGYAGELFF

V: TRBV7-2
size: .
J: TRBJ1-2
D: .
DNA: TGTGCCAGCAGCGCTAACTATGGCTACACCTTC
CDR3: CASSANYGYTF

V: TRBV5-1
size: once
J: TRBJ1-5
D: .
DNA: TGCGCCAGCAGCTTGGGTGGGATGGGGCCCCAGCATTTT
CDR3: CASSLGGMGPQHF

V: TRBV6-1
size: once
J: TRBJ1-5
D: .
DNA: TGTGCCAGCAGTGAATACAGCAATCAGCCCCAGCATTTT
CDR3: CASSEYSNQPQHF

V: TRBV7-2
size: .
J: TRBJ2-7
D: TRBD2
DNA: TGTGCCAGCAAGGGGATCGGGGGGTACGAGCAGTACTTC
CDR3: CASKGIGGYEQYF

V: TRBV18
size: .
J: TRBJ1-4
D: .
DNA: TGTGCCAGCTCACTTGCCGGGACCGAGAATGAAAAACTGTTTTTT
CDR3: CASSLAGTENEKLFF

V: TRBV2
size: .
J: TRBJ1-5
D: .
DNA: TGTGCCAGCAGTGAAGCAGGAGGGTCTGGCAATCAGCCCCAGCATTTT
CDR3: CASSEAGGSGNQPQHF

V: TRBV7-9
size: .
J: TRBJ1-2
D: .
DNA: TGTGCCAGCAGCTTAGCGGAAGGGGTCTATGGCTACACCTTC
CDR3: CASSLAEGVYGYTF

V: TRBV27
size: .
J: TRBJ2-2
D: .
DNA: TGTGCCAGCATTCGGGTGGCAGGAGACACCAGGGAGCTGTTTTTT
CDR3: CASIRVAGDTRELFF

V: TRBV7-8
size: .
J: TRBJ2-1
D: TRBD2
DNA: TGTGCCAGCAGCTTAGGGATAGCGGGGGGAATTCTCAATGAGCAGTTCTTC
CDR3: CASSLGIAGGILNEQFF

V: TRBV19
size: once
J: TRBJ2-6
D: TRBD2
DNA: TGTGCCAGTAGTCCGGGGGGGACGGCTGGGGCCAACGTCCTGACTTTC
CDR3: CASSPGGTAGANVLTF

V: TRBV13
size: .
J: TRBJ1-4
D: TRBD1
DNA: TGTGCCAGCAGCTTAAGGGGGACAGGCACATATAATGAAAAACTGTTTTTT
CDR3: CASSLRGTGTYNEKLFF

V: TRBV29-1
size: .
J: TRBJ2-2
D: TRBD2
DNA: TGCAGCGTCGAAGGACTAGCGGGGGGGCCCACCGGGGAGCTGTTTTTT
CDR3: CSVEGLAGGPTGELFF

V: TRBV18
size: .
J: TRBJ2-2
D: TRBD1
DNA: TGTGCCAGCTCACTGAAGACGACAGGGGGATCGAACACCGGGGAGCTGTTTTTT
CDR3: CASSLKTTGGSNTGELFF

V: TRBV7-2
size: .
J: TRBJ2-3
D: .
DNA: TGTGCCAGCAGCTTAAGGACAGGCACAGATACGCAGTATTTT
CDR3: CASSLRTGTDTQYF

V: TRBV10-3
size: .
J: TRBJ1-2
D: .
DNA: TGTGCCATCAGTGATTACGGATCCAACTATGGCTACACCTTC
CDR3: CAISDYGSNYGYTF

V: TRBV12-5
size: .
J: TRBJ2-6
D: .
DNA: TGTGCTAGTGGTTTGGGGGACTCTGGGGCCAACGTCCTGACTTTC
CDR3: CASGLGDSGANVLTF

V: TRBV5-4
size: .
J: TRBJ1-1
D: .
DNA: TGTGCCAGCAGCCCCCGTGGAAGGGTAAAGAACACTGAAGCTTTCTTT
CDR3: CASSPRGRVKNTEAFF

V: TRBV19
size: .
J: TRBJ1-2
D: TRBD1
DNA: TGTGCCAGTAGTATCGGACAGGGCTATGGCTACACCTTC
CDR3: CASSIGQGYGYTF

V: TRBV19
size: .
J: TRBJ2-7
D: TRBD1
DNA: TGTGCCAGCACTGCCGGGACAGGCGCCTACGAGCAGTACTTC
CDR3: CASTAGTGAYEQYF

V: TRBV6-5
size: .
J: TRBJ1-6
D: .
DNA: TGTGCCAGCAGAGGACGCTCAAATTCACCCCTCCACTTT
CDR3: CASRGRSNSPLHF

V: TRBV2
size: .
J: TRBJ1-5
D: .
DNA: TGTGCCAGCAGAAAGGGGGGTTCCCAACAGCCCCAGCATTTT
CDR3: CASRKGGSQQPQHF

V: TRBV7-2
size: few
J: TRBJ1-3
D: .
DNA: TGTGCCAGCGCCGGGCAGACTGGAAACACCATATATTTT
CDR3: CASAGQTGNTIYF

V: TRBV18
size: .
J: TRBJ2-2
D: .
DNA: TGTGCCAGCTCTCTGAACACCGGGGAGCTGTTTTTT
CDR3: CASSLNTGELFF